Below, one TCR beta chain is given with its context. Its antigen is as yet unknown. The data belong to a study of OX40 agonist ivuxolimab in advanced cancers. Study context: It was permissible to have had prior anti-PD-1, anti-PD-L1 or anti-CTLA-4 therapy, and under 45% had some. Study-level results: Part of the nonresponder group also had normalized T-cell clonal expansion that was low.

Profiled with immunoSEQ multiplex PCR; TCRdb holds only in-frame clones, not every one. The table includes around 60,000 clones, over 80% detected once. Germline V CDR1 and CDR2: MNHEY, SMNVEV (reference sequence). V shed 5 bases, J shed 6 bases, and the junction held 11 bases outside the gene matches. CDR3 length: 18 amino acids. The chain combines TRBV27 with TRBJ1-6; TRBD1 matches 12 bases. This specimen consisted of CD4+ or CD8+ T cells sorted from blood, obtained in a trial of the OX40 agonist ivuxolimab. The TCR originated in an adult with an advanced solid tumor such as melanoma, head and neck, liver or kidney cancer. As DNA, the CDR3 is TGTGCCAGCAGTCCCGGGACAGGGGGCGAGATGAGTAATTCACCCCTCCACTTT. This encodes CASSPGTGGEMSNSPLHF.